The 11 T cell receptor beta chains below all came from one sample that was sequenced in a study of T cell changes during pregnancy in multiple sclerosis. TCRdb's copy holds only in-frame clones and misses some; the assay was immunoSEQ multiplex PCR. The sample contains around 48,000 clones, 92% of which appear only once. The specimen was CD4+ T cells from peripheral blood mononuclear cells, collected in the second trimester of pregnancy. The receptors originated from a female donor in good health, enrolled as a control in a pregnancy study.

The J gene is TRBJ2-1, the V gene TRBV6-1; D might be TRBD1 (6 bases). Trimming stripped 9 bases from V and 3 bases from J, with 18 bases between. CDR3 size: 15 residues. Germline values: CDR1 MNHNS, CDR2 SASEGT. The CDR3 here is CASKGLRGNYNEQFF. CDR3 DNA: TGTGCCAGTAAGGGGTTGAGGGGGAACTACAATGAGCAGTTCTTC.

CDR3 residues: CASSLTRRETQYF. The CDR3, as DNA: TGCGCCAGCAGCCTTACTAGGCGGGAGACCCAGTACTTC. This chain connects TRBV5-1 to TRBJ2-5; D perhaps matches TRBD2 (5 bases). This CDR3 is built from 13 residues. V dropped 4 bases and J dropped 5 bases, with 12 bases sitting between them. Germline lookup yields CDR1 SGHRS and CDR2 YFSETQ. Supplemented by reference TRBV5-1 and TRBJ2-5, the full variable domain reads KAGVTQTPRYLIKTRGQQVTLSCSPISGHRSVSWYQQTPGQGLQFLFEYFSETQRNKGNFPGRFSGRQFSNSRSEMNVSTLELGDSALYLCASSLTRRETQYFGPGTRLLVL.

The chain uses TRBV2 and TRBJ2-3, with D perhaps TRBD1 (5 bases). With 9 bases removed from V and 4 bases from J, the gap between germline ends came to 17 bases. Germline V CDR1 and CDR2: SNHLY, FYNNEI. This CDR3 is built from 14 residues. DNA of the CDR3: TGTGCCAGTGGCCTAGGGGTTAAGGCAGATACGCAGTATTTT. This codes for CASGLGVKADTQYF.

The V gene is TRBV5-6, the J gene TRBJ2-7; 7 positions agree with TRBD2. CDR3 length: 13 amino acids. Germline V CDR1 and CDR2: SGHDT, YYEEEE. V lost 5 bases to trimming and J lost 2 bases; unmatched junction nucleotides: 4. CDR3 in amino acids: CASSRAGTYEQYF. The CDR3 nucleotides are TGTGCCAGCAGTCGAGCGGGGACCTACGAGCAGTACTTC.

The chain has TRBV28 and TRBJ1-4; 7 bases are shared with TRBD1. The CDR3 covers 13 residues. J was trimmed by 8 bases and V by 6 bases; bases with no gene match: 6. The V gene's germline CDR1 is MDHEN and CDR2 SYDVKM. The CDR3 loop is CASSLPGGEKLFF. The CDR3 DNA is TGTGCCAGCAGCCTCCCAGGGGGGGAAAAACTGTTTTTT.

This chain links TRBV7-2 with TRBJ2-7; the D gene is possibly TRBD2 (6 bases). Trimming stripped 5 bases from V and 3 bases from J, with 20 bases between. The CDR3 length is 16 residues. The germline CDR1 and CDR2 sequences are SGHTA and FQGNSA. This CDR3 is CASSPPLREVGYEQYF. In DNA form, the CDR3 reads TGTGCCAGCAGCCCCCCCTTGAGGGAGGTAGGCTACGAGCAGTACTTC.

V usage is TRBV28 and J usage is TRBJ1-1; 7 positions agree with TRBD1. CDR3 length equals 15 residues. V lost 3 bases to trimming and J lost 7 bases; unmatched junction nucleotides: 11. Germline V gene lookup returns CDR1 MDHEN and CDR2 SYDVKM. CDR3 bases: TGTGCCAGCAGTTTTATCACAGGGGAGTCAAGTGAAGCTTTCTTT. Protein: CASSFITGESSEAFF. Variable domain in full (rest from reference TRBV28 and TRBJ1-1): DVKVTQSSRYLVKRTGEKVFLECVQDMDHENMFWYRQDPGLGLRLIYFSYDVKMKEKGDIPEGYSVSREKKERFSLILESASTNQTSMYLCASSFITGESSEAFFGQGTRLTVV.

V gene TRBV6-5 combines with J gene TRBJ1-1, with a possible D match to TRBD1 (5 bases). V lost 7 bases and J lost 7, with 16 bases in between. The CDR3 is 13 residues long. From germline, CDR1 is MNHEY and CDR2 SVGAGI. The chain's CDR3 is CASNLGGGSEAFF. The CDR3 coding sequence is TGTGCCAGCAATCTCGGCGGGGGGAGTGAAGCTTTCTTT.

This clone occurred once. The rearrangement uses TRBV19 and TRBJ1-1; 9 bases line up with TRBD1. Per the germline V gene, CDR1 is LNHDA and CDR2 is SQIVND (reference sequence). J lost 1 base, V lost 1 base, and 4 bases had no gene match. The CDR3 extends over 16 amino acids. CDR3 DNA: TGTGCCAGTAGTATAGGCACAGGGGGCGGGAACACTGAAGCTTTCTTT. Translating gives CASSIGTGGGNTEAFF.

The chain joins TRBV5-6 to TRBJ2-7, with 7 bases that match TRBD1. The CDR3 extends over 15 amino acids. CDR1 SGHDT and CDR2 YYEEEE come from the germline V gene. The trim removed 2 bases at V and 2 bases at J, leaving 7 bases unmatched. The CDR3 is CASSFVGTVAYEQYF. CDR3 DNA sequence: TGTGCCAGCAGCTTCGTAGGGACAGTTGCCTACGAGCAGTACTTC.

The CDR3 spells CASSLSERRLARRRNEQFF. CDR3 nucleotide sequence: TGTGCCAGCAGTTTATCGGAAAGACGACTAGCCAGGAGACGAAATGAGCAGTTCTTC. J is TRBJ2-1 and V is TRBV27, with 7 bases fitting TRBD2. Germline V gene sequence: CDR1 MNHEY, CDR2 SMNVEV (reference sequence). V lost 0 bases to trimming and J lost 7 bases; unmatched junction nucleotides: 18. The CDR3 covers 19 residues.